This T cell receptor beta chain appears in the sequencing data of a study of OX40 agonist ivuxolimab in advanced cancers. Overall study results and limits: In CD8+ T cells, expanded clones were on average more numerous than in CD4+. No determination was made of the antigen specificity of the expanded peripheral T cells.

Concerning this clone itself: The antigen is undetermined. The junction departs from the called germline gene at one end, perhaps through a read error.

TCRdb keeps only in-frame clones here, not all; method: immunoSEQ multiplex PCR. This table has more than 35,000 clones, about 80% appearing once. The specimen comprised CD4+ or CD8+ T cells sorted from blood, sampled in a trial of the OX40 agonist ivuxolimab. This clonotype was sampled from an adult with an advanced solid tumor such as melanoma, head and neck, liver or kidney cancer.

CDR3 sequence: CASSLVGTHPNNEQFF. The CDR3 DNA follows: TGTGCTAGCAGCTTAGTGGGGACTCACCCCAACAATGAGCAGTTCTTC. The rearrangement joins TRBV7-7 to TRBJ2-1, with D perhaps matching TRBD2 (6 bases). Per germline, CDR1 SSHAT and CDR2 FNYEAQ (reference sequence). The CDR3 length is 16 residues.